This passage covers 2 T cell receptor beta chains from one sample sequenced in a study of siplizumab effects on memory and regulatory T cells. The method was immunoSEQ multiplex PCR; TCRdb's version includes in-frame clones alone and lacks a portion of them. The sample yields about 100,000 clones, approximately 92% seen once. Sequencing was performed on CD4+ T cells sorted from blood. These TCRs come from a human donor in good health.

This rearrangement joins TRBV10-3 to TRBJ1-1; 7 nucleotides align to TRBD1. CDR1 is ENHRY and CDR2 is SYGVKD in the germline V gene. The length of the CDR3 is 13 residues. The ends lost 6 bases at V and 1 base at J; junction bases unmatched: 2. The CDR3 spells CAIRGDRNTEAFF. CDR3 nucleotides: TGTGCCATCAGGGGGGACAGGAACACTGAAGCTTTCTTT.

The chain is built from TRBV12-5 and TRBJ1-1; weak D call: TRBD1 (5 bases). The CDR3 sequence is 16 residues long. CDR1 LGHNT and CDR2 FRNRAP come from the germline V gene. V was trimmed by 1 base and J by 3 bases, leaving 15 bases between them. The CDR3: CASGLALLGLHTEAFF. CDR3 coding DNA: TGTGCTAGTGGTTTGGCCCTCTTGGGGCTCCACACTGAAGCTTTCTTT.